The 8 T cell receptor beta chains presented below share a single source sample, sequenced in a study of high-grade serous ovarian cancer treatment subgroups. Tumor samples were taken before definitive surgery or chemotherapy. Using immunoSEQ multiplex PCR, the repertoire was profiled, and TCRdb retains in-frame clones only, with some absent. Counted here are about 16,000 clones, around 73% occurring once; the ten biggest clones make up more than 3.5%. The sequenced sample was tumor tissue. The receptors shown here come from a human donor with high-grade serous ovarian cancer.

This sequence joins TRBV2 and TRBJ1-5, with D possibly TRBD1 on 5 matching bases. V was clipped by 5 bases and J by 6 bases, with 11 bases between them. This CDR3 is 13 amino acids long. Germline V gene lookup returns CDR1 SNHLY and CDR2 FYNNEI. CDR3 amino acids: CASSKDRGQPQHF. CDR3 nucleotides: TGTGCCAGCAGTAAAGACAGAGGTCAGCCCCAGCATTTT.

The rearrangement links TRBV7-8 to TRBJ2-7, with 8 bases identical to TRBD2. The CDR3 is made up of 17 amino acids. Germline lookup yields CDR1 SGHVS and CDR2 FQNEAQ. V lost 5 bases, J lost 0 bases, and 12 bases stayed unmatched. The chain's CDR3 is CASSPSAGVQSSYEQYF. DNA of the CDR3: TGTGCCAGCAGCCCCTCAGCGGGGGTCCAAAGCTCCTACGAGCAGTACTTC.

This clone was recorded a few times. The rearrangement uses TRBV4-1 and TRBJ2-6; TRBD1 or TRBD2 may be the D gene (5 bases each). Per germline, CDR1 MGHRA and CDR2 YSYEKL. The germline V and J ends were trimmed by 0 bases and 4 bases, with 10 bases remaining between them. The CDR3 has 16 amino acids. The DNA for the CDR3 is TGCGCCAGCAGCCAAGATACACGGGGCGGGGCCAACGTCCTGACTTTC. Translating it yields CASSQDTRGGANVLTF.

V usage is TRBV28 and J usage is TRBJ1-2; D not resolved. This CDR3 is built from 14 residues. Trimming cost V 2 bases and J 5 bases, with 12 bases left between them. Germline V gene lookup returns CDR1 MDHEN and CDR2 SYDVKM. This CDR3 is CASSLGHRVYGYTF. CDR3 nucleotides: TGTGCCAGCAGTTTAGGCCATAGGGTATATGGCTACACCTTC.

In the case of this clone: One end of the junction is discordant with germline, which a read error may explain. CDR3 nucleotides: TGCGCCAGCAGCTTGGGGGGGGGTAACTACGGCTACACCTTC. This encodes CASSLGGGNYGYTF. The chain couples TRBV5-1 to TRBJ1-2; D perhaps matches TRBD1 (5 bases). The CDR3 length is 14 residues. The germline gives CDR1 SGHRS, CDR2 YFSETQ.

The V gene is TRBV7-2, the J gene TRBJ1-2; D unclear. V lost 0 bases and J lost 4, with 12 bases in between. This CDR3 contains 15 residues. Germline CDR1 is SGHTA and CDR2 is FQGNSA. In DNA form, the CDR3 reads TGTGCCAGCAGCTTAGCGGCGGGCGCAGTCTATGGCTACACCTTC. It encodes CASSLAAGAVYGYTF.

The chain links TRBV30 to TRBJ2-6; D is perhaps TRBD2 (6 bases). Germline loops: CDR1 GTSNPN, CDR2 SVGIG (reference sequence). The V end lost 2 bases, the J end lost 1 base, and 9 bases lay between the germline ends. The CDR3 runs 15 residues. This CDR3 is CAWSRGVSGANVLTF. CDR3 nucleotides: TGTGCCTGGAGTCGCGGGGTGTCTGGGGCCAACGTCCTGACTTTC.

This chain links TRBV9 with TRBJ2-5, with 8 positions matching TRBD2. The CDR3 totals 15 residues. The V gene end was trimmed by 3 bases and the J gene end by 7 bases; junction bases not matched to a gene: 11. Germline V lookup: CDR1 SGDLS, CDR2 YYNGEE. CDR3 residues: CASSAPGLVSGTQYF. The CDR3 nucleotides read TGTGCCAGCAGCGCGCCGGGACTAGTGTCGGGGACCCAGTACTTC.